The clone carrying this T cell receptor beta chain was counted at least ten times. What it binds is not known. At one boundary the junction diverges from the germline segment, which might be a read error. The repertoire was sequenced with immunoSEQ multiplex PCR; TCRdb's copy has only in-frame clones and lacks some. The sample presents around 13,000 clones, none singletons. The entry originates in a study of T cells after posttransplantation cyclophosphamide. Busulfan-fludarabine conditioning, marrow transplant, and cyclophosphamide on days +3 and +4 were administered. Whole-study findings and limits: Donor CD8+ memory clones often dominated recipient blood repertoires at later times. Recipient CMV seropositivity and CMV reactivation strongly tracked TRB clonality.

This receptor was taken from a female patient aged 40-50 years who received an allogeneic stem cell transplant from an unrelated donor, was CMV-positive, and had acute GVHD only. Some T cells may originate from the graft donor. The material sequenced was PBMCs, taken after allogeneic stem cell transplant with posttransplant cyclophosphamide.

In nucleotides, the CDR3 is TGTGCCAGCTCTCCACGGACTCAAGGGTGGACTGAAGCTTTCTTT. This codes for CASSPRTQGWTEAFF. The chain has TRBV18 and TRBJ1-1, with D hard to call. This CDR3 region has 15 residues. Germline CDR1 and CDR2: KGHSH and LQKENI.